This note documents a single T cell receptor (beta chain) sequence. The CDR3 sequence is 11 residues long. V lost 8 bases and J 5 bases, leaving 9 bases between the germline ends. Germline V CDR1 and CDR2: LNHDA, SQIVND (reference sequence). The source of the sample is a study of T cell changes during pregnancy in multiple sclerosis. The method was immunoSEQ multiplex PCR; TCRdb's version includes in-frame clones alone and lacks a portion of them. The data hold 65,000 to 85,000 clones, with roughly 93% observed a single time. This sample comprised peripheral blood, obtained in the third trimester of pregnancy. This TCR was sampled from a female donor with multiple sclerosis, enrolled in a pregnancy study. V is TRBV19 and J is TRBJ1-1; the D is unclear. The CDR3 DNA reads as TGTGCCAGTGAGTGGAGGACTGAAGCTTTCTTT. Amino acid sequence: CASEWRTEAFF.